This T cell receptor (beta chain) derives from a study of blood T cell repertoires in COVID-19. Assay: immunoSEQ multiplex PCR; the TCRdb copy retains only in-frame clones and omits some. The table lists about 140,000 clones, approximately 80% of them singletons. In germline, CDR1 is SGDLS, CDR2 YYNGEE. Trimming took 2 bases from V and 2 from J, leaving 12 bases between them. The length of the CDR3 is 15 residues. The origin of this receptor is a human donor in a cohort sampled during active COVID-19. The chain links TRBV9 to TRBJ2-3, with D maybe TRBD2 (5 bases). Sequenced input: peripheral blood. The CDR3 DNA sequence: TGTGCCAGCAGCGTGGGAGACACATACACAGATACGCAGTATTTT. Encoded protein: CASSVGDTYTDTQYF.